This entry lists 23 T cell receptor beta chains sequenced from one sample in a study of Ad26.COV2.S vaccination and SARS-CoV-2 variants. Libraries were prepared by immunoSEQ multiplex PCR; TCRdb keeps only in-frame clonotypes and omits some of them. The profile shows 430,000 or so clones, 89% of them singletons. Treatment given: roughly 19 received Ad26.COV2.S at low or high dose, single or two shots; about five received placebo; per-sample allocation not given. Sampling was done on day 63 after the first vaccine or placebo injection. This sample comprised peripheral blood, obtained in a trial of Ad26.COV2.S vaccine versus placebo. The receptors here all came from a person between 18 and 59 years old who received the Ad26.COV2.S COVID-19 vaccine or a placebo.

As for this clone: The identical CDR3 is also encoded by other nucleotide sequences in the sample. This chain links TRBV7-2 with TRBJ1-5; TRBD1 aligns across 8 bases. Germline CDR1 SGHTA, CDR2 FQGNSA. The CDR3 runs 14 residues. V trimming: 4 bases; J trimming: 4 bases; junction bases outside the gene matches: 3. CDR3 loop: CASSSRQGNQPQHF. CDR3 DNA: TGTGCCAGCAGCTCCCGACAGGGGAATCAGCCCCAGCATTTT.

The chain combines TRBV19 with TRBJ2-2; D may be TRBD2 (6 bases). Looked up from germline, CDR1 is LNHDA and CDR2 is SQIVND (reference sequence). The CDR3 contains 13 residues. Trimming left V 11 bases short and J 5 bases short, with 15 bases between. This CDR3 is CAARERGTGELFF. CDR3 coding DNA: TGTGCCGCACGGGAGAGGGGTACCGGGGAGCTGTTTTTT.

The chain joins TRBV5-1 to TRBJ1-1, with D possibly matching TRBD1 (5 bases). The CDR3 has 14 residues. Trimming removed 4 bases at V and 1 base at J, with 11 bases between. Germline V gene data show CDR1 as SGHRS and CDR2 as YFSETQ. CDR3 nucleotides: TGCGCCAGCAGCCCGGGACCCCCGAACACTGAAGCTTTCTTT. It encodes CASSPGPPNTEAFF.

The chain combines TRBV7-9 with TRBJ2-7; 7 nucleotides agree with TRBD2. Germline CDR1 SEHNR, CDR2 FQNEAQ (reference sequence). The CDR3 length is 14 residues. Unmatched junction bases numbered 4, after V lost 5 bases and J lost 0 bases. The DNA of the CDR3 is TGTGCCAGCAGCCCCGGGACTAACTCCTACGAGCAGTACGTC. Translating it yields CASSPGTNSYEQYV.

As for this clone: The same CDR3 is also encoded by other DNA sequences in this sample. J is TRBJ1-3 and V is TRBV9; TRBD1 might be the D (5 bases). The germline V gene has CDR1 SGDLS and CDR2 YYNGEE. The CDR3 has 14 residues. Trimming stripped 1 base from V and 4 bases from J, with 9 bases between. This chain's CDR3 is CASSVWGAGNTIYF. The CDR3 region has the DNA TGTGCCAGCAGCGTATGGGGCGCCGGAAACACCATATATTTT.

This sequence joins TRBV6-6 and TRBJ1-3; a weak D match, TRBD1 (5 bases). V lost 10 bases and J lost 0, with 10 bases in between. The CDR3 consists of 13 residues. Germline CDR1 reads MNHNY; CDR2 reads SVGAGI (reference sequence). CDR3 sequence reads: CAIGTSSGNTIYF. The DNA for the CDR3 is TGTGCCATCGGGACTTCCTCTGGAAACACCATATATTTT.

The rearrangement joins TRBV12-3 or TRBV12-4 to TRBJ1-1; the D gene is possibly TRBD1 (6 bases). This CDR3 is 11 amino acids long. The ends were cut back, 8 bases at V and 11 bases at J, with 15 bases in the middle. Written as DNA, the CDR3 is TGTGCCAGCCGAGAGCGGGGGGCGGCTTTCTTT. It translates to CASRERGAAFF.

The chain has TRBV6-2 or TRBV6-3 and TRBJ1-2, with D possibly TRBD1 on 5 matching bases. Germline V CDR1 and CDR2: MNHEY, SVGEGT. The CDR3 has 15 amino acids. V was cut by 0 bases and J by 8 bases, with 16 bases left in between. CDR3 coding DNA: TGTGCCAGCAGTTACTCGTCGGGGGAGTTTTCCGGCTACACCTTC. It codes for CASSYSSGEFSGYTF.

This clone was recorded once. The chain's CDR3 is CASSVFFAPQRADRLNTEAFF. DNA for the CDR3: TGCGCCAGCAGCGTATTCTTCGCCCCCCAGAGGGCAGACAGGTTGAACACTGAAGCTTTCTTT. The chain links TRBV5-1 to TRBJ1-1; D possibly corresponds to TRBD1 (6 bases). The CDR3 is 21 amino acids. Germline CDR1 is SGHRS and CDR2 is YFSETQ. V was cut by 4 bases and J by 0 bases, with 31 bases left in between.

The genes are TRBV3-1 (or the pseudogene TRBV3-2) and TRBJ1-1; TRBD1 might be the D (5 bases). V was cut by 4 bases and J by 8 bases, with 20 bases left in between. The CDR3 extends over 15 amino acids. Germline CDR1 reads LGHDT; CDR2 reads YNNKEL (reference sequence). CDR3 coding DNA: TGTGCCAGCAGCCCCCTGTCGGGGCCGTGGCCCGAAGCTTTCTTT. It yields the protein CASSPLSGPWPEAFF.

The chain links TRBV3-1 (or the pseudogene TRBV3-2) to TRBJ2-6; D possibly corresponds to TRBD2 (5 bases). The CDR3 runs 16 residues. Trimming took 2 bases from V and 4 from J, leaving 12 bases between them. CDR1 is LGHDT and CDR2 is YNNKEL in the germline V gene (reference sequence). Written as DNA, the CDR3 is TGTGCCAGCAGCCAATTCGACTATTTCGGGGCCAACGTCCTGACTTTC. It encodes CASSQFDYFGANVLTF.

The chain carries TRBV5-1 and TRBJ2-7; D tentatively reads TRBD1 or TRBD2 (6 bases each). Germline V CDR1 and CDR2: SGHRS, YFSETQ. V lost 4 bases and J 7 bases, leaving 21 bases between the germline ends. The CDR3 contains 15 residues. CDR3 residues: CASSAGTQGTGEQYF. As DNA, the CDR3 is TGCGCCAGCAGCGCCGGGACTCAGGGTACAGGGGAGCAGTACTTC.

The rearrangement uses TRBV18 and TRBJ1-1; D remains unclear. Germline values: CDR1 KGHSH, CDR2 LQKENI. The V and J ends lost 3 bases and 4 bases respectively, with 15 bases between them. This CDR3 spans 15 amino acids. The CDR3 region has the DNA TGTGCCAGCTCACCGGGCCCGGGGATGTCCACTGAAGCTTTCTTT. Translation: CASSPGPGMSTEAFF.

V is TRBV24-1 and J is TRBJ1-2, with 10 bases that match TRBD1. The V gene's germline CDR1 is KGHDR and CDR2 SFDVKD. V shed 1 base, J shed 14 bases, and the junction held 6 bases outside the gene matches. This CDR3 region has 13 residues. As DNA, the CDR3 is TGTGCCACCAGTGATTTTTCCGGGACAGGGGTGACCTTC. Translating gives CATSDFSGTGVTF.

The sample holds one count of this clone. CDR3 coding DNA: TGTGCCAGCAGTCTTCTAGCCCGCCCCTACGAGCAGTACTTC. It codes for CASSLLARPYEQYF. This chain connects TRBV7-9 to TRBJ2-7, with a weak D call TRBD2 (5 bases). Looked up from germline, CDR1 is SEHNR and CDR2 is FQNEAQ (reference sequence). CDR3 length equals 14 residues. Trimming removed 6 bases at V and 2 bases at J, with 14 bases between.

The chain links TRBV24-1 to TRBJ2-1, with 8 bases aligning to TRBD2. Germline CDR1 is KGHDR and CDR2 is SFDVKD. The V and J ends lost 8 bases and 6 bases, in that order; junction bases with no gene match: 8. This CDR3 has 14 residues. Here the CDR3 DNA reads TGTGCCACCATGGGGCGGGGGGCCTTCAATGAGCAGTTCTTC. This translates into CATMGRGAFNEQFF.

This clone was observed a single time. The CDR3 region is CASSLNRGGWNTEAFF. CDR3 DNA sequence: TGTGCCAGCAGCTTGAACAGGGGTGGATGGAACACTGAAGCTTTCTTT. The gene calls are TRBV5-8 and TRBJ1-1, with 7 bases fitting TRBD1. CDR1 and CDR2 from the germline V gene are SGHTS and YDEGEE. The length of the CDR3 is 16 residues. J gave up 1 base and V 1 base, and 7 bases lay outside the gene matches.

This CDR3 reads CASSHPRTGLYSYEQYF. The CDR3 DNA sequence: TGTGCCAGCAGTCACCCCCGTACAGGGCTATACTCCTACGAGCAGTACTTC. This chain links TRBV28 with TRBJ2-7; D is possibly TRBD1 (6 bases). The germline gives CDR1 MDHEN, CDR2 SYDVKM. The CDR3 spans 17 residues. V was cut by 5 bases and J by 0 bases, with 20 bases left in between.

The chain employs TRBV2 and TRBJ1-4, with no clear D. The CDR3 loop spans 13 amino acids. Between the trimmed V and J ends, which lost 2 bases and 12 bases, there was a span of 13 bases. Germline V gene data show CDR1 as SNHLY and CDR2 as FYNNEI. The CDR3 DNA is TGTGCCAGCAGTGAACCCCCCATAGCTCAACTGTTTTTT. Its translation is CASSEPPIAQLFF. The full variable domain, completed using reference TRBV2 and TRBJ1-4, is EPEVTQTPSHQVTQMGQEVILRCVPISNHLYFYWYRQILGQKVEFLVSFYNNEISEKSEIFDDQFSVERPDGSNFTLKIRSTKLEDSAMYFCASSEPPIAQLFFGSGTQLSVL.

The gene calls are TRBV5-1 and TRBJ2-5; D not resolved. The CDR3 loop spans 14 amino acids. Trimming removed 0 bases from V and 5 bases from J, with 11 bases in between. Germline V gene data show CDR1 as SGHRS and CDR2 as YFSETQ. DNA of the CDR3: TGCGCCAGCAGCTTGGCCCAACTCCGGGAGACCCAGTACTTC. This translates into CASSLAQLRETQYF. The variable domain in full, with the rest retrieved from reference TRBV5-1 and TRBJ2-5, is KAGVTQTPRYLIKTRGQQVTLSCSPISGHRSVSWYQQTPGQGLQFLFEYFSETQRNKGNFPGRFSGRQFSNSRSEMNVSTLELGDSALYLCASSLAQLRETQYFGPGTRLLVL.

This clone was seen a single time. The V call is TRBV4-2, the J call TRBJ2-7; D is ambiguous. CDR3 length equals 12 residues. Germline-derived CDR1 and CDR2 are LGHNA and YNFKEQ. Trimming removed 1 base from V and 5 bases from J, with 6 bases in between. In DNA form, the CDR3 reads TGTGCCAGCAGCCAAGTGTTCGACGAGCAGTACTTC. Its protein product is CASSQVFDEQYF.

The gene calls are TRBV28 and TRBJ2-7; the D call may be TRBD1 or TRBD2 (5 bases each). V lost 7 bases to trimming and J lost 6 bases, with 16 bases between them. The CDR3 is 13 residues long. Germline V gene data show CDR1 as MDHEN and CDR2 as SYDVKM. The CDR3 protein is CASTGLGDLEQYV. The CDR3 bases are TGTGCCAGCACTGGACTGGGGGACCTCGAGCAGTACGTC.

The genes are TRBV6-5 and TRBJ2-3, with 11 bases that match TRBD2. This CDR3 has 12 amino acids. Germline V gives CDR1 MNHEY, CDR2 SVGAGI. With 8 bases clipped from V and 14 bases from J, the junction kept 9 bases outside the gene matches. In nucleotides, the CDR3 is TGTGCCAGCGGGCTAGCGGGAGGTGTGCTGTATTTT. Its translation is CASGLAGGVLYF.